This T cell receptor beta chain stems from a study of T cell responses to AZD1222 COVID-19 vaccine (dated by TCRdb to about 2021). Broadly, across the study: A total of 233 trial participants underwent TCR sequencing, of whom under 220 had received two doses of AZD1222 and about 25 had received two doses of the MenACWY control vaccine. Trial participants were enrolled by age into subgroups of 18-55, 56-69 and 70-plus years, and around 140, 26 and 57 TCR-sequenced participants, respectively, were included in these subgroups. What the work shows at the level of the full study, not this receptor alone: Participants were mostly white British, with more females than males. The authors suggested clonal diversity may have been underestimated. In the small 56-69-year group, the increase in depth fell short of significance, most likely because of low power. Only six AZD1222 recipients were SARS-CoV-2 seropositive at baseline, limiting conclusions about previously exposed vaccinees. Nearly half of unique spike-specific TCRs reportedly recognized epitopes outside regions mutated in the B.1.351 and B.1.1.7 variants. Spike-specific TCR breadth and depth rose significantly after two AZD1222 doses compared with day 0 and with MenACWY recipients. Vaccine-associated CD4 TCRs spanned the whole spike protein, with dominant responses in regions 160-218 and 743-854. Because no samples from the day 14 peak response were available, repertoires could be characterized only after the peak T cell response.

This sample's time point label indicates: about 28 days (+/-7) after the second vaccine dose. Because spike-specific TCR depth and breadth did not differ between the two schedules, AZD1222 recipients who got a second dose at roughly 4 weeks were pooled with those who got a second dose at roughly 12 weeks. The vaccinee samples were drawn from two UK trials, COV001 and COV002, one of which was a single-blind randomized controlled phase 2/3 trial testing AZD1222 (ChAdOx1 nCoV-19) in healthy adults. For TCRbeta chain sequencing, PBMC samples were collected from trial participants at day 0 and at day 28 after the second dose. Ends trimmed: V by 5 bases, J by 4 bases; bases unmatched to a gene: 9. The germline V gene supplies CDR1 SGHDN and CDR2 FVKESK. Reading from cysteine to phenylalanine, the CDR3 counts 15 amino acids. CDR3 DNA is the only sequence kept; it has 45 bases, read in frame from the first base.

The CDR3 regions of human TCRbeta chains were analyzed by immunosequencing. In the original analysis: Repertoire TCRs were checked for matches against a reference library of SARS-CoV-2-specific TCRs that had been generated using the MIRA antigen-specificity platform. Breadth was defined as the fraction of unique TCRs that were SARS-CoV-2-associated, and depth was defined as the fraction of total T cells that were SARS-CoV-2-associated. Using the MIRA data, each spike-specific TCR was mapped to the spike region that the TCR reacts to and placed in a CD4 or CD8 class. Log10-transformed breadth and depth values were compared by one-way ANOVA with Sidak's multiple comparisons tests. TCRdb retrieved this table from immuneACCESS and kept in-frame rearrangements only. Not all clones are present; in checked studies, unresolved V genes account for under half, and no reason is known for the remainder. Clone size and the V and J calls come from that table; the DNA yielded D and trimming. The sample table contains 98,000 or so clones; only one count was recorded for roughly 80% of them. Together, the top ten hold more than 13% of the sample.

For this clone: There is no known antigen for this receptor. Base qualities are not at hand, and no much larger clone is one base apart.

The sequence links TRBV14 to TRBJ2-3, with 7 central nucleotides matching TRBD2. The input for sequencing was peripheral blood, taken 28 days after the second AZD1222 dose. This TCR was sampled from an adult who received the AZD1222 COVID-19 vaccine. The CDR3 reads as follows: CASSSIGGMADTQYF. The DNA sequence is TGTGCCAGCAGCTCCATCGGGGGGATGGCAGATACGCAGTATTTT.